The entry below describes one TCR beta chain. The source of the sample is a study of blood T cell repertoires in COVID-19. Whole-study context: Nucleic acid was either cDNA or gDNA, and it came from T cells, B-cell-depleted T cells, or PBMCs.

As processed by the authors: Reference gene primer amplification yielded estimated nucleated cell counts. TCRdb's table, derived via immunoSEQ multiplex PCR, lists solely in-frame clones and lacks some. V and J calls and clone size are those listed in that table; D and trimming were worked out from the DNA. Of some 290,000 clones detected, roughly 86% appear once; the ten largest clones hold around 10%. In Seattle, patients joined the study during active infection and were tracked longitudinally. The CDR3 consists of 16 residues. CDR1 and CDR2 from the germline V gene are SGDLS and YYNGEE. V shed 3 bases, J shed 1 base, and the junction held 6 bases outside the gene matches.

The sequenced sample consisted of peripheral blood. The receptor was derived from a woman in her thirties with COVID-19, enrolled during active disease. The V call is TRBV9, the J call TRBJ2-1, with TRBD2 matching 8 bases. As DNA, the CDR3 is TGTGCCAGCAGCGATAGCGGGGTAGTGTCCTACAATGAGCAGTTCTTC. Its protein is CASSDSGVVSYNEQFF.